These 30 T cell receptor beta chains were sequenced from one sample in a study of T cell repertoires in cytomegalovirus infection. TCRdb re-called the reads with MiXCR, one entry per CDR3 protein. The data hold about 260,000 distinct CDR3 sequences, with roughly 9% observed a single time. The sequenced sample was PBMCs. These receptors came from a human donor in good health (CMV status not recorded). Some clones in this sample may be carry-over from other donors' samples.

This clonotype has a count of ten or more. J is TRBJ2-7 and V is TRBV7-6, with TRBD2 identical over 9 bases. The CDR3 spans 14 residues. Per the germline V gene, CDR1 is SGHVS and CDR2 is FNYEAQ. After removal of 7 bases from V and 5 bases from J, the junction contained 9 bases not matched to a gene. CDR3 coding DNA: TGTGCCAGCACCCAATTAGCGGGAGTCCACGAGCAGTACTTC. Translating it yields CASTQLAGVHEQYF.

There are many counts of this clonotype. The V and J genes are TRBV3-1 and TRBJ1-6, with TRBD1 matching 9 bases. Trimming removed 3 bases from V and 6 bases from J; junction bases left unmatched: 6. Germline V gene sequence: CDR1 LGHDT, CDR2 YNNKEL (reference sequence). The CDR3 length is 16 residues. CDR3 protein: CASSQGTGNSNSPLHF. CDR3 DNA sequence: TGTGCCAGCAGCCAGGGGACAGGGAATTCTAATTCACCCCTCCACTTT.

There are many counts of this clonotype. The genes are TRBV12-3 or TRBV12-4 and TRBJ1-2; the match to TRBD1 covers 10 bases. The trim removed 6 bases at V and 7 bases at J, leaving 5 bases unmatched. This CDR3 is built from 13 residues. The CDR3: CASRGQGWGGYTF. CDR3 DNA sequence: TGTGCCAGCAGGGGACAGGGGTGGGGTGGCTACACCTTC.

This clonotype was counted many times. The CDR3: CSASPTGGGNTIYF. CDR3 nucleotide sequence: TGCAGTGCTAGCCCCACAGGGGGCGGAAACACCATATATTTT. The chain carries TRBV20-1 and TRBJ1-3; 9 bases map to TRBD1. With 3 bases clipped from V and 4 bases from J, the junction kept 4 bases outside the gene matches. The CDR3 runs 14 residues. CDR1 and CDR2 from the germline V gene are DFQATT and SNEGSKA (reference sequence).

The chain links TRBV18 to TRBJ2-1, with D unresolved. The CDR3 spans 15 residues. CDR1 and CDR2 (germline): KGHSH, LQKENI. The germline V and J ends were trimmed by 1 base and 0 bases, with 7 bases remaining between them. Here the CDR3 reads CASSPLSVSYNEQFF. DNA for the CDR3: TGTGCCAGCTCACCACTTTCTGTCTCCTACAATGAGCAGTTCTTC.

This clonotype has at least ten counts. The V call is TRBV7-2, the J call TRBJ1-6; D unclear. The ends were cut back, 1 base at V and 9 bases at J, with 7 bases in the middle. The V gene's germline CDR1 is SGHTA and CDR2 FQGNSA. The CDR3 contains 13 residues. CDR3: CASSLEGGSPLHF. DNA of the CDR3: TGTGCCAGCAGCTTAGAGGGAGGTTCACCCCTCCACTTT.

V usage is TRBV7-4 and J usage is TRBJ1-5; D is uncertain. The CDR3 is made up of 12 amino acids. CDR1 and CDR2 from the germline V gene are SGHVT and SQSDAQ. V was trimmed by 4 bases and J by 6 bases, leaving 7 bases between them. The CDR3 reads CASSWRGQPQHF. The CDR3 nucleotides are TGTGCCAGCAGCTGGCGGGGTCAGCCCCAGCATTTT.

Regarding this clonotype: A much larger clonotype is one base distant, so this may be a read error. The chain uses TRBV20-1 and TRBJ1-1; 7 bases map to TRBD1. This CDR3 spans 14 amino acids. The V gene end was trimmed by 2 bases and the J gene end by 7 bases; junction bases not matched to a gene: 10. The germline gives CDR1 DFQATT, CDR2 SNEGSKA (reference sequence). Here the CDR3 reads CSARPNRGRIEAFF. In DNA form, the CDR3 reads TGCAGTGCTAGACCGAACAGGGGAAGGATTGAAGCTTTCTTT.

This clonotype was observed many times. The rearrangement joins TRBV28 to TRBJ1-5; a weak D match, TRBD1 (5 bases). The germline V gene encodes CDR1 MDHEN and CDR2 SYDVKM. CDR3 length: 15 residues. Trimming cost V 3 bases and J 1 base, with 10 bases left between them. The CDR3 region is CASSFPGASNQPQHF. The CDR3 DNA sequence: TGTGCCAGCAGTTTCCCCGGGGCCAGCAATCAGCCCCAGCATTTT.

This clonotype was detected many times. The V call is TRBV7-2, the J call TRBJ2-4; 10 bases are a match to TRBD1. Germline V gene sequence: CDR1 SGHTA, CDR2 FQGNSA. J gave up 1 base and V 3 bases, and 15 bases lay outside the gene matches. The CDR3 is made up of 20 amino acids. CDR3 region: CASSFSSKDRGGRAKNIQYF. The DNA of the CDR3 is TGTGCCAGCAGCTTTAGCTCCAAGGACAGGGGGGGGAGGGCCAAAAACATTCAGTACTTC.

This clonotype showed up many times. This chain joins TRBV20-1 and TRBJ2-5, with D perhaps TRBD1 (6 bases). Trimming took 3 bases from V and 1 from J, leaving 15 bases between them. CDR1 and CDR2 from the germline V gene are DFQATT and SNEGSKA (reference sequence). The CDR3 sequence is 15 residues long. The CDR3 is CSARDGQYVQETQYF. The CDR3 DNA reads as TGCAGTGCTAGGGATGGACAGTACGTCCAAGAGACCCAGTACTTC.

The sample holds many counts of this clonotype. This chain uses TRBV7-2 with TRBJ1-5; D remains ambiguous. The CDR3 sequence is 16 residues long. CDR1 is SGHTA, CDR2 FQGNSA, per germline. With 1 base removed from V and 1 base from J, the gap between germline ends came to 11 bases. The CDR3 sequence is CASSLGAGGSNQPQHF. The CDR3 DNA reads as TGTGCCAGCAGCTTAGGCGCCGGCGGGAGCAATCAGCCCCAGCATTTT.

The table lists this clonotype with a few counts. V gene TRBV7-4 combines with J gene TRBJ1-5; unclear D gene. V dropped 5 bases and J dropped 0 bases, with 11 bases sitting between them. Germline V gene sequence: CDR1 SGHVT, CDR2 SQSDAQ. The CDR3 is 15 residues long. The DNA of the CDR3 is TGTGCCAGCAGCCCGGATACCTATAGCAATCAGCCCCAGCATTTT. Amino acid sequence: CASSPDTYSNQPQHF.

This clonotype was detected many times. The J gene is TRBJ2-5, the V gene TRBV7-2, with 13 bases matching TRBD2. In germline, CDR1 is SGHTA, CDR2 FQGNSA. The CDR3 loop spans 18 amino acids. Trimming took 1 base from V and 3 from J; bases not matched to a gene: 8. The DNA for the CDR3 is TGTGCCAGCAGCTTAGGGGGATGGACTAGCGGGGGCAAAGAGACCCAGTACTTC. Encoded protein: CASSLGGWTSGGKETQYF. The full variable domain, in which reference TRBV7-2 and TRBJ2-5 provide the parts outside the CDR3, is GAGVSQSPSNKVTEKGKDVELRCDPISGHTALYWYRQSLGQGLEFLIYFQGNSAPDKSGLPSDRFSAERTGGSVSTLTIQRTQQEDSAVYLCASSLGGWTSGGKETQYFGPGTRLLVL.

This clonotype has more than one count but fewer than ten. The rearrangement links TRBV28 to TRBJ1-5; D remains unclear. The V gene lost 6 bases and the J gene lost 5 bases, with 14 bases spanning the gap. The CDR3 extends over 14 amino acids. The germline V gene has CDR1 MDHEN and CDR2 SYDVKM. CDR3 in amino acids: CASSGPLGHQPQHF. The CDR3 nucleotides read TGTGCCAGCAGCGGACCCCTGGGTCATCAGCCCCAGCATTTT. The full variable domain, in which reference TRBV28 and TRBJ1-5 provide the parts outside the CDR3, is DVKVTQSSRYLVKRTGEKVFLECVQDMDHENMFWYRQDPGLGLRLIYFSYDVKMKEKGDIPEGYSVSREKKERFSLILESASTNQTSMYLCASSGPLGHQPQHFGDGTRLSIL.

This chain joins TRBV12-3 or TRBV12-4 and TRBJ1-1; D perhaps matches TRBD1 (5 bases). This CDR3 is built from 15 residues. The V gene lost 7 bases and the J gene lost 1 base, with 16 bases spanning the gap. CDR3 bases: TGTGCCAGCACCCGGGGCCGGGATTGGAACACTGAAGCTTTCTTT. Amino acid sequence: CASTRGRDWNTEAFF.

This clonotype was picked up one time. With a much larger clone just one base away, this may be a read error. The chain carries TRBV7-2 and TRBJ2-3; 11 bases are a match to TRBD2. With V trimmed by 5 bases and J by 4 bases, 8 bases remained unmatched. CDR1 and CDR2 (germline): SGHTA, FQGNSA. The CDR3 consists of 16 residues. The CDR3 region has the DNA TGTGCCAGCAGCATCTCCACTAGCGGGGGCGCAGATACGCAGTATTTT. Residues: CASSISTSGGADTQYF. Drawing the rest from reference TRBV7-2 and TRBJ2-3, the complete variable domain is GAGVSQSPSNKVTEKGKDVELRCDPISGHTALYWYRQSLGQGLEFLIYFQGNSAPDKSGLPSDRFSAERTGGSVSTLTIQRTQQEDSAVYLCASSISTSGGADTQYFGPGTRLTVL.

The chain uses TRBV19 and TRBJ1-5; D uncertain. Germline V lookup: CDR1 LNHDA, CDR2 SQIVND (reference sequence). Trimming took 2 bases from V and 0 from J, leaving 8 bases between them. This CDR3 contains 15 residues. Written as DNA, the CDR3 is TGTGCCAGTAGTATATTAGTCGATAGCAATCAGCCCCAGCATTTT. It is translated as CASSILVDSNQPQHF.

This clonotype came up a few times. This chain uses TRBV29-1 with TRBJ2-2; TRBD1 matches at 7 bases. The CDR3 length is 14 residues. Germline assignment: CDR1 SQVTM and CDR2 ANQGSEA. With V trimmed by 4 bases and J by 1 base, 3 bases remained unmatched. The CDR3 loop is CSVGQGMNTGELFF. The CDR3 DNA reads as TGCAGCGTTGGACAGGGAATGAACACCGGGGAGCTGTTTTTT.

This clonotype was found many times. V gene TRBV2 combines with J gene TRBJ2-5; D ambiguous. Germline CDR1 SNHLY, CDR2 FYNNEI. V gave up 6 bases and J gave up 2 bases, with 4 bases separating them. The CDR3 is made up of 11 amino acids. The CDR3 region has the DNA TGTGCCAGCAGGGGACAAGAGACCCAGTACTTC. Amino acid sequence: CASRGQETQYF. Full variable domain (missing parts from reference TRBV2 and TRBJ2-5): EPEVTQTPSHQVTQMGQEVILRCVPISNHLYFYWYRQILGQKVEFLVSFYNNEISEKSEIFDDQFSVERPDGSNFTLKIRSTKLEDSAMYFCASRGQETQYFGPGTRLLVL.

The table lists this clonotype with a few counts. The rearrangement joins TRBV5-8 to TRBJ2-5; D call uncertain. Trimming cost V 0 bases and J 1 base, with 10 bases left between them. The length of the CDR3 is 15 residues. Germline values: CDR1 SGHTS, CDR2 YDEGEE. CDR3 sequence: CASSLGWQPQETQYF. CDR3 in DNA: TGTGCCAGCAGCTTGGGGTGGCAGCCCCAAGAGACCCAGTACTTC.

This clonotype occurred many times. The CDR3 DNA reads as TGTGCCAGCAGCCCCGGGCAAGAGAACACTGAAGCTTTCTTT. Amino acids: CASSPGQENTEAFF. The gene calls are TRBV7-9 and TRBJ1-1, with unresolved D. V was clipped by 5 bases and J by 1 base, with 11 bases between them. CDR3 length: 14 residues. Per germline, CDR1 SEHNR and CDR2 FQNEAQ (reference sequence).

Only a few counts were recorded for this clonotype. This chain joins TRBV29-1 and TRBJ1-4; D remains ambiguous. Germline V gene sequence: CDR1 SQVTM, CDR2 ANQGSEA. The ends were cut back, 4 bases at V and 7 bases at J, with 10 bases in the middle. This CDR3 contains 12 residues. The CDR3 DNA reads TGCAGCGTTGCGGGGTCGAGTGAAAAACTGTTTTTT. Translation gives CSVAGSSEKLFF.

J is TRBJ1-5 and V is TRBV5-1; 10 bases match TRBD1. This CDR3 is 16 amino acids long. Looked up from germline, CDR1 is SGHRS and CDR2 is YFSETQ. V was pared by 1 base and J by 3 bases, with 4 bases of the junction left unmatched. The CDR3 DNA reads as TGCGCCAGCAGCTTGTCCGGGACAGGGGTCAATCAGCCCCAGCATTTT. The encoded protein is CASSLSGTGVNQPQHF.

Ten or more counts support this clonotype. CDR3 nucleotide sequence: TGTGCCAGCAGCCCGCCGCCGGGACAGGGGGCGAATGAGCAGTTCTTC. It specifies CASSPPPGQGANEQFF. This chain uses TRBV7-2 with TRBJ2-1; 12 bases line up with TRBD1. V lost 5 bases, J lost 7 bases, and 9 bases stayed unmatched. CDR1 is SGHTA, CDR2 FQGNSA, per germline. This CDR3 is built from 16 residues.

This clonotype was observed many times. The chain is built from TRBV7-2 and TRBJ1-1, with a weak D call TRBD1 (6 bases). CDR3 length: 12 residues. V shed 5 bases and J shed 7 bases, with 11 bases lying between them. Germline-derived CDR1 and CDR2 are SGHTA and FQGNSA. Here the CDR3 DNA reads TGTGCCAGCAGCCTCATACAGGGTGAAGCTTTCTTT. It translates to CASSLIQGEAFF.

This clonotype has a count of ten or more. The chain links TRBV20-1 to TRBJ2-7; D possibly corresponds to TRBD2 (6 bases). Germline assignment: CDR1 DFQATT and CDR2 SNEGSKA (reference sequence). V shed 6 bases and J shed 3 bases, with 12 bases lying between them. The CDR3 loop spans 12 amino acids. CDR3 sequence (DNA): TGCAGTGCCCCCGGGACTTACTACGAGCAGTACTTC. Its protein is CSAPGTYYEQYF.

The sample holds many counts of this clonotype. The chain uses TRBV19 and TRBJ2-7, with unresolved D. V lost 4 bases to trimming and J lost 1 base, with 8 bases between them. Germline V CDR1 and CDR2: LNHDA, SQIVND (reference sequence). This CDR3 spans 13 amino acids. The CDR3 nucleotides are TGTGCCAGTAGTACCTCAATATCCTACGAGCAGTACTTC. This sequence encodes CASSTSISYEQYF. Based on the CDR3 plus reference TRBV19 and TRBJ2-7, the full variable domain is DGGITQSPKYLFRKEGQNVTLSCEQNLNHDAMYWYRQDPGQGLRLIYYSQIVNDFQKGDIAEGYSVSREKKESFPLTVTSAQKNPTAFYLCASSTSISYEQYFGPGTRLTVT.

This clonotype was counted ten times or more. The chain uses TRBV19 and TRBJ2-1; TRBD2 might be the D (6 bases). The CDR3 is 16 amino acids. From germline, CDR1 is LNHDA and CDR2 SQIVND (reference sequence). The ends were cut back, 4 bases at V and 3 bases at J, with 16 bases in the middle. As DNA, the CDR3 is TGTGCCAGTAGTACTGGAGGGACCCACCTCTACAATGAGCAGTTCTTC. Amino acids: CASSTGGTHLYNEQFF.

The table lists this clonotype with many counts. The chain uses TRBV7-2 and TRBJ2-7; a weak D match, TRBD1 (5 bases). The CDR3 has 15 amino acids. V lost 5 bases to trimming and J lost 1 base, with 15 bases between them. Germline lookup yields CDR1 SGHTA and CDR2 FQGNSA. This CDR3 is CASSRTTVSSYEQYF. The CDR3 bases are TGTGCCAGCAGCCGAACGACAGTCTCTTCCTACGAGCAGTACTTC.